Listed below are T cell receptor beta chains from one sample, sequenced in a study of OX40 agonist ivuxolimab in advanced cancers. Method: immunoSEQ multiplex PCR; TCRdb's copy keeps in-frame clones and lacks some. The table lists about 32,000 clones, 85% to 95% of them singletons, with about 4.4% in the top ten. The material was CD4+ or CD8+ T cells sorted from blood, obtained in a trial of the OX40 agonist ivuxolimab. These receptors all come from an adult with an advanced solid tumor such as melanoma, head and neck, liver or kidney cancer. CDR3s include the opening cysteine and the closing phenylalanine or tryptophan. A D gene is named only where the DNA matches it firmly. Not every row has a clone size; where given, it reads once, few, many or a size class.

TRBJ2-2	TRBV29-1	-	-	CSVEALCHDHTGELFF	TGCAGCGTTGAAGCGCTATGCCATGACCACACCGGGGAGCTGTTTTTT
TRBJ2-2	TRBV5-4	-	TRBD2	CASGTIQNTGELFF	TGTGCCAGTGGGACTATACAAAACACCGGGGAGCTGTTTTTT
TRBJ2-2	TRBV9	-	TRBD2	CASRGLAGGPNGELFF	TGTGCCAGCAGGGGCCTAGCGGGAGGGCCTAACGGGGAGCTGTTTTTT
TRBJ2-7	TRBV5-5	-	-	CASSLDGTLYEQYF	TGTGCCAGCAGCTTGGACGGGACCCTATACGAGCAGTACTTC
TRBJ1-1	TRBV19	once	-	CASSRMNTEAFF	TGTGCCAGTAGTCGTATGAACACTGAAGCTTTCTTT
TRBJ2-7	TRBV27	-	-	CASSLWVDAPEQYF	TGTGCCAGCAGTTTATGGGTGGATGCCCCCGAGCAGTACTTC
TRBJ2-3	TRBV13	-	-	CASTPLGDTQYF	TGTGCCAGCACCCCCCTTGGGGATACGCAGTATTTT
TRBJ2-1	TRBV28	-	TRBD1	CASSLNRGPGNEQFF	TGTGCCAGCAGTCTTAACAGGGGGCCGGGGAATGAGCAGTTCTTC
TRBJ2-5	TRBV7-2	-	-	CASTETGPLETQYF	TGTGCCAGCACGGAGACAGGTCCCCTCGAGACCCAGTACTTC
TRBJ1-2	TRBV4-3	-	-	CASSQEFGGGYGYTF	TGCGCCAGCAGCCAAGAGTTTGGGGGTGGATATGGCTACACCTTC
TRBJ2-7	TRBV7-3	-	TRBD2	CASSLTGLAGATYEQYF	TGTGCCAGCAGCTTAACGGGACTAGCGGGAGCGACCTACGAGCAGTACTTC
TRBJ1-2	TRBV14	-	-	CASSQGAVYGYTF	TGTGCCAGCAGCCAAGGGGCTGTATATGGCTACACCTTC
TRBJ2-5	TRBV7-9	once	-	CASSPPGLGQYF	TGTGCCAGCAGCCCCCCGGGGCTAGGCCAGTACTTC
TRBJ2-5	TRBV4-1	-	-	CASSQVGQPGGETQYF	TGCGCCAGCAGCCAAGTTGGACAGCCGGGCGGGGAGACCCAGTACTTC
TRBJ1-5	TRBV4-2	-	-	CASSQGYTGIIGNQPQHF	TGTGCCAGCAGCCAAGGATACACAGGGATAATAGGGAATCAGCCCCAGCATTTT
TRBJ1-1	TRBV7-8	-	TRBD1	CASRPTTGGMNTEAFF	TGTGCCAGCAGACCCACGACAGGGGGCATGAACACTGAAGCTTTCTTT
TRBJ1-6	TRBV7-9	few	-	CASSFGGVIGNSPLHF	TGTGCCAGCAGCTTCGGGGGAGTCATTGGTAATTCACCCCTCCACTTT
TRBJ2-7	TRBV11-1	-	-	CASSFRVDYEQYF	TGTGCCAGCAGCTTTCGGGTAGACTACGAGCAGTACTTC
TRBJ1-5	TRBV29-1	-	TRBD1	CSVEAQGAGQPQHF	TGCAGCGTTGAAGCACAGGGGGCCGGTCAGCCCCAGCATTTT
TRBJ1-1	TRBV14	once	TRBD1	CASSQSRGLAEAFF	TGTGCCAGCAGCCAATCCAGGGGGCTTGCTGAAGCTTTCTTT
TRBJ2-1	TRBV19	-	-	CASSILMGNEQFF	TGTGCCAGTAGTATACTGATGGGCAATGAGCAGTTCTTC
TRBJ1-5	TRBV4-1	-	-	CASSQESGSGLYSNQPQHF	TGCGCCAGCAGCCAAGAATCCGGGTCGGGCCTTTATAGCAATCAGCCCCAGCATTTT
TRBJ1-1	TRBV10-2	medium-sized	-	CASSEFSTSNTEAFF	TGCGCCAGCAGCGAATTTTCTACCTCGAACACTGAAGCTTTCTTT
TRBJ2-1	TRBV27	-	-	CASSLYSSYNEQFF	TGTGCCAGCAGTTTGTATAGCTCCTACAATGAGCAGTTCTTC
TRBJ1-1	TRBV11-2	-	TRBD1	CASSFGGQGVQAEAFF	TGTGCCAGCAGCTTCGGCGGGCAGGGGGTCCAAGCTGAAGCTTTCTTT
TRBJ1-4	TRBV7-9	-	-	CVSSLYVQGGEKLFF	TGTGTCAGCAGCTTATACGTGCAGGGTGGTGAAAAACTGTTTTTT
TRBJ1-5	TRBV19	-	-	CASSHAEGGIFGLVYSNQPQHF	TGTGCCAGTTCACATGCCGAAGGGGGAATATTTGGACTGGTCTATAGCAATCAGCCCCAGCATTTT
TRBJ1-5	TRBV6-5	-	-	CASSYYWGSNQPQHF	TGTGCCAGCAGTTACTATTGGGGGAGCAATCAGCCCCAGCATTTT
TRBJ1-1	TRBV11-2	few	-	CASSLDLGDMNTEAFF	TGTGCCAGCAGCTTAGATCTAGGAGATATGAACACTGAAGCTTTCTTT
TRBJ2-3	TRBV6-5	-	TRBD2	CASSSGGDTQYF	TGTGCCAGCAGTTCGGGGGGAGATACGCAGTATTTT
TRBJ2-5	TRBV13	once	TRBD2	CASSLDPAGGSQETQYF	TGTGCCAGCAGCTTAGATCCAGCGGGGGGGAGCCAAGAGACCCAGTACTTC
TRBJ1-1	TRBV5-1	-	-	CASSLSRHVNTEAFF	TGCGCCAGCAGCTTATCCCGACACGTGAACACTGAAGCTTTCTTT
TRBJ2-2	TRBV18	-	-	CASSPPGWVDTGELFF	TGTGCCAGCTCACCACCCGGGTGGGTGGACACCGGGGAGCTGTTTTTT
TRBJ1-5	TRBV7-7	-	-	CASPLWGGPNQPQHF	TGTGCTAGCCCCTTATGGGGGGGCCCCAATCAGCCCCAGCATTTT
TRBJ2-7	TRBV15	few	TRBD2	CATSRATSGSAEQYF	TGTGCCACCAGCAGAGCTACTAGCGGGAGTGCCGAGCAGTACTTC
TRBJ1-1	TRBV28	few	-	CASRAGLNTEAFF	TGTGCCAGCAGGGCGGGATTGAACACTGAAGCTTTCTTT
TRBJ1-5	TRBV7-8	few	TRBD1	CASSQDRGPSQPQHF	TGTGCCAGCAGCCAGGACAGGGGGCCTAGTCAGCCCCAGCATTTT
TRBJ2-7	TRBV4-3	-	-	CASSHRDGRRGEQYF	TGCGCCAGCAGCCATAGGGACGGTCGTCGCGGAGAGCAGTACTTC
TRBJ2-1	TRBV18	-	-	CASSELTGSLSWGEQFF	TGTGCCAGCTCAGAACTGACCGGGTCCTTATCGTGGGGTGAGCAGTTCTTC
TRBJ2-4	TRBV2	once	-	CASSDLPWTGSGGAKNIQYF	TGTGCCAGCAGTGATCTCCCCTGGACAGGGTCGGGGGGAGCCAAAAACATTCAGTACTTC
TRBJ2-3	TRBV5-5	-	TRBD2	CASSLDPAGGVTDTQYF	TGTGCCAGCAGCTTGGACCCAGCGGGGGGGGTCACAGATACGCAGTATTTT
TRBJ2-1	TRBV27	-	TRBD2	CASSLGTSGFSEQFF	TGTGCCAGCAGTCTCGGGACTAGCGGGTTCTCTGAGCAGTTCTTC
TRBJ2-1	TRBV7-9	-	TRBD2	CASSLSIASGTTYNEQFF	TGTGCCAGCAGCTTAAGTATAGCTAGCGGGACAACCTACAATGAGCAGTTCTTC
TRBJ1-2	TRBV28	-	-	CASSFPGLANYGYTF	TGTGCCAGCAGTTTTCCAGGGTTAGCTAACTATGGCTACACCTTC
TRBJ2-1	TRBV7-8	-	-	CASSLAFPIDRLYNEQFF	TGTGCCAGCAGCTTAGCGTTTCCCATCGACAGGCTGTACAATGAGCAGTTCTTC
TRBJ2-2	TRBV13	-	-	CASSLLIYTGELFF	TGTGCCAGCAGCTTATTAATCTACACCGGGGAGCTGTTTTTT
TRBJ2-2	TRBV7-9	-	TRBD1	CASSYTGQAPGELFF	TGTGCCAGCAGCTACACCGGACAGGCTCCCGGGGAGCTGTTTTTT
TRBJ2-1	TRBV6-5	-	-	CASCSGNNEQFF	TGTGCCAGCTGTTCAGGGAACAATGAGCAGTTCTTC
TRBJ1-2	TRBV9	-	-	CASSRGSGATVSF	TGTGCCAGCAGCCGGGGATCGGGGGCGACTGTCTCCTTC
TRBJ2-1	TRBV2	-	TRBD1	CASSDDGTAYNEQFF	TGTGCCAGCAGTGACGATGGGACAGCCTACAATGAGCAGTTCTTC
TRBJ1-1	TRBV20-1	-	-	CSASGNSAFF	TGCAGTGCTAGCGGCAATTCGGCTTTCTTT
TRBJ2-1	TRBV7-8	-	TRBD2	CASSLIGAGPSNEQFF	TGTGCCAGCAGCTTAATCGGAGCGGGACCGTCCAATGAGCAGTTCTTC
TRBJ2-7	TRBV27	-	-	CASSFLGSYEQYF	TGTGCCAGCAGTTTCCTTGGGTCCTACGAGCAGTACTTC